This T cell receptor beta chain emerged from a study of OX40 agonist ivuxolimab in advanced cancers. The wider study: Each patient was given ivuxolimab into a vein every 2 weeks, at 0.01 to 10 mg/kg. Earlier anti-PD-1, anti-PD-L1 or anti-CTLA-4 therapy was permitted; about 39% had received some.

Germline V lookup: CDR1 LNHDA, CDR2 SQIVND (reference sequence). Trimming stripped 1 base from V and 0 bases from J, with 7 bases between. The CDR3 length is 14 residues. As concerns this clone: Its target is not known.

Here immunoSEQ multiplex PCR was the method, and the copy in TCRdb shows in-frame clones only, minus some. The sample has around 21,000 clones, around 79% seen once. Whole-study results and caveats: There were also nonresponders showing low normalized T-cell clonal expansion.

This TCR came from an adult with an advanced solid tumor such as melanoma, head and neck, liver or kidney cancer. The chain recombines TRBV19 with TRBJ2-7; no definite D call. Sample: CD4+ or CD8+ T cells sorted from blood, taken in a trial of the OX40 agonist ivuxolimab. The CDR3 region is CASSIAGNSYEQYF. The DNA for the CDR3 is TGTGCCAGTAGTATAGCCGGCAACTCCTACGAGCAGTACTTC.